This record covers a single T cell receptor (beta chain). Its antigen remains unidentified. This record comes from a study of T-cell memory formation after mild COVID-19. Study-wide findings and caveats: Several responding clones turned up in pre-infection memory, indicating that cross-reactive memory may have taken part. Clones that shrank (day 15 to 85) were balanced CD4/CD8, whereas later expanders leaned CD4+. CD4+ contracting clones lay mainly in CM and EM, CD8+ ones in EMRA.

Researchers used 5'RACE with constant-segment primers to make TCR alpha and TCR beta cDNA libraries that carry sample barcodes and UMIs. One entry per CDR3 protein results from TCRdb running MiXCR on the 5' RACE reads. The table has under 250,000 distinct CDR3 sequences, around 9.1% seen once. Trimming took 5 bases from V and 5 from J, leaving 15 bases between them. Per the germline V gene, CDR1 is LGHDT and CDR2 is YNNKEL (reference sequence). CDR3 length: 15 residues. Material: PBMCs or a T cell subset sorted from them (not recorded which). The V gene is TRBV3-1, the J gene TRBJ2-2, with D maybe TRBD1 (6 bases). This receptor was obtained from a man between 18 and 29 years old who had mild COVID-19 (a few samples of this study predate the infection). Cell type and time point are not known. CDR3 sequence reads: CASSKGLGGTGELFF. The CDR3 DNA reads TGTGCCAGCAGCAAAGGCCTAGGGGGAACCGGGGAGCTGTTTTTT.